Listed here are 14 T cell receptor beta chains from one sample, sequenced in a study of blood T cells in healthy people across ages. Combining a sample-barcoded 5' primer with a J-beta primer mix, a second PCR ran for 7 to 11 cycles. TCRdb ran MiXCR on the 5' RACE reads and lists one entry per CDR3 protein. Found here are around 1.5 million distinct CDR3 sequences, around 36% of them singletons; the top ten hold about 11%. Sequencing input: blood. Every receptor here comes from a woman aged 25 to 45 in good health.

This sequence joins TRBV11-2 and TRBJ1-2, with no clear D. CDR1 SGHAT and CDR2 FQNNGV come from the germline V gene. V was clipped by 0 bases and J by 8 bases, with 10 bases between them. This CDR3 has 13 amino acids. The CDR3 loop is CASSLELLGGYTF. CDR3 DNA: TGTGCCAGCAGCTTAGAGCTTCTCGGGGGCTACACCTTC.

The V call is TRBV27, the J call TRBJ2-1, with D perhaps being TRBD1 or TRBD2 (5 bases each). The CDR3 is 15 residues long. V was clipped by 2 bases and J by 6 bases, with 14 bases between them. CDR1 is MNHEY, CDR2 SMNVEV, per germline (reference sequence). In DNA form, the CDR3 reads TGTGCCAGCAGTTTAGGGGGTCCAGGGATCAATGAGCAGTTCTTC. This sequence encodes CASSLGGPGINEQFF.

This chain links TRBV30 with TRBJ1-2; 8 bases map to TRBD1. Germline CDR1 is GTSNPN and CDR2 is SVGIG (reference sequence). The CDR3 runs 12 residues. V gave up 6 bases and J gave up 7 bases; unmatched junction bases: 7. The CDR3: CACRQGSAGYTF. The DNA for the CDR3 is TGTGCCTGCCGACAGGGGTCGGCTGGCTACACCTTC.

This clonotype was seen more than once but under ten times. The V and J genes are TRBV6-2 or TRBV6-3 and TRBJ1-2; D is ambiguous. This CDR3 has 13 amino acids. Trimming removed 4 bases from V and 1 base from J, with 7 bases in between. The germline V gene encodes CDR1 MNHEY and CDR2 SVGEGT. The CDR3 DNA sequence: TGTGCCAGCAGTTGGACTATTAACTATGGCTACACCTTC. Its translation is CASSWTINYGYTF.

Comments on this clonotype: A much larger clone lies one base from this, so it may be a read error. The chain is built from TRBV4-2 and TRBJ2-1; D may be TRBD2 (5 bases). Germline V CDR1 and CDR2: LGHNA, YNFKEQ. This CDR3 spans 16 amino acids. Trimming took 4 bases from V and 3 from J, leaving 16 bases between them. The DNA for the CDR3 is TGTGCCAGCAGCCGAGAGGGCAGTGCCGGCTACAATGAGCAGTTCTTC. Amino acids: CASSREGSAGYNEQFF.

The chain couples TRBV18 to TRBJ2-7, with 7 positions matching TRBD2. Looked up from germline, CDR1 is KGHSH and CDR2 is LQKENI. The CDR3 runs to 15 residues. V lost 3 bases, J lost 3 bases, and 8 bases stayed unmatched. CDR3 protein: CASSPLLADDYEQYF. The DNA for the CDR3 is TGTGCCAGCTCACCGCTCCTAGCGGACGACTACGAGCAGTACTTC. Together with reference TRBV18 and TRBJ2-7, the CDR3 gives the full variable domain: NAGVMQNPRHLVRRRGQEARLRCSPMKGHSHVYWYRQLPEEGLKFMVYLQKENIIDESGMPKERFSAEFPKEGPSILRIQQVVRGDSAAYFCASSPLLADDYEQYFGPGTRLTVT.

This clonotype came up many times. CDR3 sequence (DNA): TGCGCCAGCAACGCCCCCTCCTACAATGAGCAGTTCTTC. Its translation: CASNAPSYNEQFF. The chain carries TRBV5-1 and TRBJ2-1; D remains ambiguous. The V and J ends lost 6 bases and 0 bases respectively, with 7 bases between them. The CDR3 is 13 residues long. Germline CDR1 is SGHRS and CDR2 is YFSETQ.

This clonotype has a handful of counts. The rearrangement uses TRBV24-1 and TRBJ2-7; D may be TRBD1 (5 bases). Germline values: CDR1 KGHDR, CDR2 SFDVKD. V dropped 0 bases and J dropped 6 bases, with 17 bases sitting between them. This CDR3 comprises 16 residues. CDR3 loop: CATSDLDETALGEQYF. The CDR3 coding sequence is TGTGCCACCAGTGATTTGGACGAGACAGCCTTAGGCGAGCAGTACTTC.

V and J are TRBV3-1 and TRBJ2-5, with TRBD2 identical over 11 bases. CDR1 is LGHDT, CDR2 YNNKEL, per germline (reference sequence). V was pared by 1 base and J by 3 bases, with 7 bases of the junction left unmatched. There are 17 residues in the CDR3. The CDR3 protein is CASSQVGSGRAKETQYF. The CDR3 DNA is TGTGCCAGCAGCCAAGTCGGTAGCGGGAGGGCCAAAGAGACCCAGTACTTC.

This clonotype was recorded a few times. The gene calls are TRBV6-2 or TRBV6-3 and TRBJ2-7; no clear D. Per the germline V gene, CDR1 is MNHEY and CDR2 is SVGEGT. The CDR3 loop spans 12 amino acids. The V end lost 2 bases, the J end lost 3 bases, and 5 bases lay between the germline ends. In DNA, the CDR3 is TGTGCCAGCAGTTACGGCGTCTACGAGCAGTACTTC. Its protein product is CASSYGVYEQYF.

This chain uses TRBV5-1 with TRBJ2-5; D possibly matches TRBD1 or TRBD2 (5 bases each). CDR1 and CDR2 from the germline V gene are SGHRS and YFSETQ. V lost 0 bases to trimming and J lost 0 bases, with 9 bases between them. CDR3 length equals 15 residues. CDR3 in DNA: TGCGCCAGCAGCTTGGAGGGGCGGGACCAAGAGACCCAGTACTTC. Translating it yields CASSLEGRDQETQYF. Full variable domain (remainder filled in from reference TRBV5-1 and TRBJ2-5): KAGVTQTPRYLIKTRGQQVTLSCSPISGHRSVSWYQQTPGQGLQFLFEYFSETQRNKGNFPGRFSGRQFSNSRSEMNVSTLELGDSALYLCASSLEGRDQETQYFGPGTRLLVL.

The gene calls are TRBV15 and TRBJ2-3; 7 nucleotides agree with TRBD2. The V and J ends lost 3 bases and 11 bases, in that order; junction bases with no gene match: 11. This CDR3 region has 14 residues. Germline-derived CDR1 and CDR2 are LNHNV and YYDKDF (reference sequence). Here the CDR3 reads CATSRRDPGGGQYF. Here the CDR3 DNA reads TGTGCCACCAGCAGGAGGGACCCAGGCGGGGGGCAGTATTTT.

This clonotype appeared many times. Compared with germline, one end of the junction differs, possibly owing to a read error. The chain is built from TRBV14 and TRBJ2-7, with 7 nucleotides matching TRBD1. Germline CDR1 reads SGHDN; CDR2 reads FVKESK. The CDR3 spans 15 residues. The CDR3 DNA reads as TGCGCCAGCAGCCAAGAGACAGGGAGCTCCTACGAGCAGTACTTC. Translation: CASSQETGSSYEQYF.

The chain carries TRBV6-6 and TRBJ2-3, with D possibly being TRBD1 or TRBD2 (6 bases each). Germline V gives CDR1 MNHNY, CDR2 SVGAGI (reference sequence). CDR3 length: 13 amino acids. V was trimmed by 10 bases and J by 4 bases, leaving 15 bases between them. CDR3: CAINLGGSDTQYF. CDR3 coding DNA: TGTGCCATCAACCTGGGGGGCTCAGATACGCAGTATTTT.